The 7 T cell receptor beta chains below come from one sample, sequenced in a study of OX40 agonist ivuxolimab in advanced cancers. Sequencing was performed with immunoSEQ multiplex PCR; in TCRdb, only in-frame clones are kept and a portion is missing. The sample records 80,000 to 130,000 clones, 75% to 95% being singletons. This specimen was CD4+ or CD8+ T cells sorted from blood, taken in a trial of the OX40 agonist ivuxolimab. Receptors originate from an adult with an advanced solid tumor such as melanoma, head and neck, liver or kidney cancer.

The CDR3 spells CASRLAEYEQYF. CDR3 coding DNA: TGTGCCAGCCGACTAGCGGAGTACGAGCAGTACTTC. This chain links TRBV7-2 with TRBJ2-7; 9 nucleotides agree with TRBD2. CDR1 is SGHTA, CDR2 FQGNSA, per germline. This CDR3 has 12 residues. Unmatched junction bases numbered 3, after V lost 8 bases and J lost 4 bases.

This chain joins TRBV5-8 and TRBJ2-5; possibly TRBD1 for D (6 bases). CDR1 and CDR2 from the germline V gene are SGHTS and YDEGEE. Trimming took 0 bases from V and 5 from J, leaving 11 bases between them. The CDR3 consists of 14 residues. In DNA, the CDR3 is TGTGCCAGCAGCTTGGCAGGGGCCAGGGAGACCCAGTACTTC. Its translation is CASSLAGARETQYF.

V usage is TRBV30 and J usage is TRBJ1-1; 8 bases align to TRBD1. Germline-derived CDR1 and CDR2 are GTSNPN and SVGIG (reference sequence). V was clipped by 2 bases and J by 4 bases; unmatched bases: 3. This CDR3 contains 13 residues. The CDR3 loop is CAWSIQGGTEAFF. CDR3 DNA sequence: TGTGCCTGGAGTATACAGGGGGGCACTGAAGCTTTCTTT.

This clone was observed once. DNA of the CDR3: TGTGCCAGCAGCTTGGGTGGCACAGATACGCAGTATTTT. This codes for CASSLGGTDTQYF. The chain joins TRBV5-7 to TRBJ2-3; the D is unclear. TRBV5-7 is reported as an ORF; its role is uncertain. The germline V and J ends were trimmed by 0 bases and 1 base, with 3 bases remaining between them. CDR3 length equals 13 residues.

This clone was observed a few times. V is TRBV2 and J is TRBJ1-4; no clear D. Germline CDR1 SNHLY, CDR2 FYNNEI. The CDR3 spans 11 residues. The V end lost 7 bases, the J end lost 8 bases, and 8 bases lay between the germline ends. DNA for the CDR3: TGTGCCAGCACCGGGGAGGAAAAACTGTTTTTT. It specifies CASTGEEKLFF.

The chain has TRBV5-1 and TRBJ2-1; a weak D match, TRBD2 (6 bases). V lost 4 bases and J 5 bases, leaving 13 bases between the germline ends. The V gene's germline CDR1 is SGHRS and CDR2 YFSETQ. The CDR3 totals 14 residues. The CDR3 DNA is TGCGCCAGCAGCCGGGGAGGCGGAAACAATGAGCAGTTCTTC. Protein: CASSRGGGNNEQFF.

The V call is TRBV6-1, the J call TRBJ2-1, with a tentative D call TRBD1 (6 bases). CDR3 length: 13 residues. Per the germline V gene, CDR1 is MNHNS and CDR2 is SASEGT. V dropped 4 bases and J dropped 3 bases, with 7 bases sitting between them. The CDR3 here is CASSGTVYNEQFF. As DNA, the CDR3 is TGTGCCAGCAGTGGGACAGTCTACAATGAGCAGTTCTTC.